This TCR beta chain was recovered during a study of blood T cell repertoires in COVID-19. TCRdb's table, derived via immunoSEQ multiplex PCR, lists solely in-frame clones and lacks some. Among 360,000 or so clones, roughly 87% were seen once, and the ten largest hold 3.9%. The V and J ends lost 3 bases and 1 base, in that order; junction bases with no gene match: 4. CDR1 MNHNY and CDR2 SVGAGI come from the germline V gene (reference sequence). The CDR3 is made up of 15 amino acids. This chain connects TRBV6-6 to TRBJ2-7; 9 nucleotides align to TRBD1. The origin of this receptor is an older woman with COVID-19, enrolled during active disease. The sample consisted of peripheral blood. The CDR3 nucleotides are TGTGCCAGCAGTTATTCGGGACAGGGATCCTACGAGCAGTACTTC. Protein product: CASSYSGQGSYEQYF.